The next 20 T cell receptor beta chains were all read from a single sample in a study of T cell responses to AZD1222 COVID-19 vaccine. Method: immunoSEQ multiplex PCR; TCRdb's copy keeps in-frame clones and lacks some. The repertoire holds 150,000 to 200,000 clones, around 90% seen once, with about 4.6% in the top ten. The specimen comprised peripheral blood, sampled on day 0 of MenACWY control vaccination. The receptors here all came from an adult in good health.

V and J are TRBV21-1 and TRBJ1-5. TRBV21-1 is classified as a pseudogene. The CDR3 has 16 residues. The DNA for the CDR3 is TGTGCCAGCAGCAAAGAGGGCCGTGATAGCAATCAGCCCCAGCATTTT. Residues: CASSKEGRDSNQPQHF.

The CDR3 DNA sequence: TGTGCCAGCAGCTTAATTCCGACAGGGGAGGGGTCACCCCTCCACTTT. It specifies CASSLIPTGEGSPLHF. The rearrangement joins TRBV7-2 to TRBJ1-6; 8 nucleotides agree with TRBD1. The length of the CDR3 is 16 residues. After removal of 2 bases from V and 10 bases from J, the junction contained 10 bases not matched to a gene. The germline CDR1 and CDR2 sequences are SGHTA and FQGNSA.

The gene calls are TRBV10-3 and TRBJ1-5, with D possibly being TRBD1 (6 bases). The germline gives CDR1 ENHRY, CDR2 SYGVKD. CDR3 length equals 15 residues. V was shortened by 5 bases and J by 4 bases, with 15 bases between the two germline ends. This CDR3 reads CAISTDRSTNQPQHF. The CDR3 nucleotides read TGTGCCATCAGTACGGACAGAAGCACTAATCAGCCCCAGCATTTT.

The chain links TRBV7-2 to TRBJ2-3; no clear D. The germline CDR1 and CDR2 sequences are SGHTA and FQGNSA. V dropped 7 bases and J dropped 0 bases, with 11 bases sitting between them. The CDR3 has 14 residues. The CDR3 reads CASTVSASTDTQYF. CDR3 nucleotides: TGTGCCAGCACCGTCTCAGCAAGCACAGATACGCAGTATTTT.

The chain combines TRBV19 with TRBJ1-5; 7 bases are a match to TRBD1. Germline CDR1 and CDR2: LNHDA and SQIVND (reference sequence). The CDR3 is made up of 13 amino acids. Trimming removed 8 bases from V and 6 bases from J; junction bases left unmatched: 7. The CDR3, as DNA: TGTGCCAGTTCGGACAGGTTTGGTCAGCCCCAGCATTTT. Translating it yields CASSDRFGQPQHF.

The chain employs TRBV6-2 or TRBV6-3 and TRBJ1-5, with TRBD1 as a possible D gene (5 bases). The germline gives CDR1 MNHEY, CDR2 SVGEGT. Trimming removed 0 bases at V and 7 bases at J, with 13 bases between. The CDR3 runs 15 residues. The CDR3, as DNA: TGTGCCAGCAGTTACTCCGGGGGTTGGGGACAGCCCCAGCATTTT. As protein: CASSYSGGWGQPQHF.

This clone turned up a few times. The rearrangement uses TRBV5-1 and TRBJ2-3; 9 nucleotides align to TRBD2. With 7 bases clipped from V and 5 bases from J, the junction kept 5 bases outside the gene matches. Germline CDR1 and CDR2: SGHRS and YFSETQ. This CDR3 spans 13 amino acids. The CDR3 sequence: CASGSAGGDTQYF. The CDR3 nucleotides read TGCGCCAGCGGTTCAGCGGGAGGAGATACGCAGTATTTT.

The V and J genes are TRBV6-5 and TRBJ1-4, with 7 bases identical to TRBD1. CDR1 and CDR2 (germline): MNHEY, SVGAGI. The CDR3 totals 13 residues. V shed 6 bases and J 4 bases; nucleotides not matched to a gene: 2. The CDR3 protein is CASRGTVNEKLFF. CDR3 sequence (DNA): TGTGCCAGCAGGGGGACAGTTAATGAAAAACTGTTTTTT.

The V and J genes are TRBV9 and TRBJ2-1, with 9 bases aligning to TRBD2. Germline trimming cut 0 bases from V and 7 bases from J; bases unmatched to any gene: 2. This CDR3 is 14 amino acids long. CDR1 and CDR2 (germline): SGDLS, YYNGEE. The CDR3 sequence: CASSVVSGSNEQFF. CDR3 nucleotide sequence: TGTGCCAGCAGCGTAGTTAGCGGGAGTAATGAGCAGTTCTTC.

The rearrangement joins TRBV6-4 to TRBJ2-1, with D unclear. Germline V CDR1 and CDR2: MRHNA, SNTAGT. The CDR3 consists of 15 residues. Between the trimmed V and J ends, which lost 6 bases and 0 bases, there was a span of 12 bases. CDR3 protein: CASSPRRGSYNEQFF. The CDR3 DNA reads as TGTGCCAGCAGCCCTCGGCGCGGCTCCTACAATGAGCAGTTCTTC.

V usage is TRBV27 and J usage is TRBJ2-3; 13 positions match TRBD2. Germline V gene lookup returns CDR1 MNHEY and CDR2 SMNVEV (reference sequence). The ends lost 5 bases at V and 2 bases at J; junction bases unmatched: 10. CDR3 size: 18 residues. This CDR3 is CASSQRLTSGRATDTQYF. CDR3 nucleotides: TGTGCCAGCAGTCAAAGACTAACTAGCGGGAGGGCCACAGATACGCAGTATTTT.

The genes are TRBV19 and TRBJ1-1, with 9 nucleotides matching TRBD1. After removal of 3 bases from V and 1 base from J, the junction contained 6 bases not matched to a gene. The CDR3 runs to 16 residues. The germline gives CDR1 LNHDA, CDR2 SQIVND (reference sequence). This CDR3 reads CASSIIGTGQNTEAFF. The DNA for the CDR3 is TGTGCCAGTAGTATTATCGGGACAGGGCAGAACACTGAAGCTTTCTTT.

The genes are TRBV12-5 and TRBJ1-2, with D perhaps matching TRBD1 (5 bases). Trimming shortened V by 11 bases and J by 10 bases, and 14 bases separated the two germline ends. This CDR3 is 10 amino acids long. CDR1 is LGHNT, CDR2 FRNRAP, per germline. The CDR3 DNA reads as TGTGCTCCTTCCCGGGGGGACTACACCTTC. As protein: CAPSRGDYTF.

There are a few counts of this clone. CDR3 nucleotides: TGTGCCAGCAGTAAGGTATCCGAGCAGTACTTC. Amino acids: CASSKVSEQYF. The V gene is TRBV6-6, the J gene TRBJ2-7; D is unresolved. Germline CDR1 is MNHNY and CDR2 is SVGAGI (reference sequence). This CDR3 has 11 amino acids. V was cut by 5 bases and J by 6 bases, with 8 bases left in between.

CDR3 DNA sequence: TGCGCCAGCAGCCAGACCGGGACTAGCGGGCAGTTGGATGAGCAGTTCTTC. This codes for CASSQTGTSGQLDEQFF. The gene calls are TRBV4-1 and TRBJ2-1; 12 bases are a match to TRBD2. The junction had 11 bases not matched to a gene; V was cut back by 3 bases and J by 8 bases. Germline V lookup: CDR1 MGHRA, CDR2 YSYEKL. The CDR3 is 17 amino acids.

The CDR3: CAWSRLSTGGSEAFF. CDR3 sequence (DNA): TGTGCCTGGAGTCGACTTTCAACAGGGGGTAGTGAAGCTTTCTTT. The V and J genes are TRBV30 and TRBJ1-1; 8 nucleotides line up with TRBD1. The CDR3 sequence is 15 residues long. Germline-derived CDR1 and CDR2 are GTSNPN and SVGIG (reference sequence). The V segment lost 2 bases and the J segment 7 bases; nucleotides outside the gene matches: 12.

This chain joins TRBV6-5 and TRBJ2-3; unclear D gene. Germline V CDR1 and CDR2: MNHEY, SVGAGI. This CDR3 spans 14 amino acids. The V end was cut by 8 bases, the J end by 2 bases, with 14 bases between. In nucleotides, the CDR3 is TGTGCCAGCGATAGGGCTGGTGCCACAGATACGCAGTATTTT. Translated: CASDRAGATDTQYF.

This chain connects TRBV6-5 to TRBJ1-5; no reliable D call. Germline V gene lookup returns CDR1 MNHEY and CDR2 SVGAGI. Trimming removed 0 bases from V and 4 bases from J, with 4 bases in between. CDR3 length: 13 residues. CDR3 sequence: CASSYSWNQPQHF. CDR3 in DNA: TGTGCCAGCAGTTACTCTTGGAATCAGCCCCAGCATTTT.

This clone was recorded only once. The gene calls are TRBV7-2 and TRBJ1-1; 11 bases line up with TRBD1. Unmatched junction bases numbered 13, after V lost 1 base and J lost 3 bases. The CDR3 sequence is 19 residues long. Germline CDR1 reads SGHTA; CDR2 reads FQGNSA. The CDR3 DNA sequence: TGTGCCAGCAGCTTAGTGCCATCCGGGACAGGGGGACCGGACACTGAAGCTTTCTTT. It yields the protein CASSLVPSGTGGPDTEAFF.

CDR3 sequence (DNA): TGTGCCAGCACCCTACCACTGAAAAGCTCTGGAAACACCATATATTTT. It translates to CASTLPLKSSGNTIYF. The chain couples TRBV7-9 to TRBJ1-3; no firm D call. The V gene lost 7 bases and the J gene lost 0 bases, with 16 bases spanning the gap. The germline gives CDR1 SEHNR, CDR2 FQNEAQ (reference sequence). The CDR3 has 16 amino acids. Full variable domain (rest looked up from reference TRBV7-9 and TRBJ1-3): DTGVSQNPRHKITKRGQNVTFRCDPISEHNRLYWYRQTLGQGPEFLTYFQNEAQLEKSRLLSDRFSAERPKGSFSTLEIQRTEQGDSAMYLCASTLPLKSSGNTIYFGEGSWLTVV.